A single T cell receptor (beta chain) is shown here with its context. The target antigen is unknown. The TCR beta cDNA libraries carried unique molecular identifiers. Once roughly 0.85 to 11 million T cells were used, approximately 470,000 cDNA molecules resulted. TCRdb re-called the PCR reads with MiXCR, one entry per CDR3 protein. This sample has about 500,000 distinct CDR3 sequences, with roughly 45% found just once. This entry comes from a study of post-analysis software for immune sequencing data. Study-level information: The courses of disease that were included comprised relapsing-remitting, secondary progressive and progressive-relapsing multiple sclerosis. Study-level points and caveats: Samples prepared in the same batch strongly co-clustered by F measure. Controls' normalized Chao1 diversity significantly exceeded that of multiple sclerosis patients. About 5 TRBV segments occurring more often in patients than controls included TRBV5-6, TRBV5-1 and TRBV20-1.

Trimming shortened V by 7 bases and J by 3 bases, and 13 bases separated the two germline ends. CDR3 length equals 14 residues. The V gene's germline CDR1 is MNHEY and CDR2 SMNVEV (reference sequence). The receptor comes from a girl aged 10-17 years with multiple sclerosis. Sequencing was carried out using blood. The chain has TRBV27 and TRBJ2-1, with D hard to call. CDR3 amino acids: CASTRSAGYNEQFF. For the CDR3, the DNA is TGTGCCAGCACTAGAAGTGCCGGCTACAATGAGCAGTTCTTC.